These 17 T cell receptor beta chains were sequenced from one sample in a study of shared clonotypes between healthy human individuals. Naive CD8 populations comprised CD45RO-negative cells positively selected for CCR7, excluding terminally differentiated effector memory CD45RA+ cells. Sequencing used immunoSEQ multiplex PCR; TCRdb keeps in-frame clones, though not all of them. The sample yields 1.5 million to 2.5 million clones, roughly 95% seen once. Specimen: naive CD8+ T cells sorted from blood. These TCRs come from a man aged 18 to 29 in good health.

The DNA of the CDR3 is TGTGCCAGCAGCTTAGTCACAGGCGGTACAAGCGATGAGCAGTTCTTC. Translated: CASSLVTGGTSDEQFF. The chain has TRBV13 and TRBJ2-1, with TRBD1 as a possible D gene (5 bases). Trimming took off 1 base at V and 8 bases at J, with 18 bases between the two ends. The CDR3 extends over 16 amino acids. CDR1 PRHDT and CDR2 FYEKMQ come from the germline V gene (reference sequence).

The chain joins TRBV6-5 to TRBJ2-3; weak D call: TRBD2 (6 bases). CDR1 MNHEY and CDR2 SVGAGI come from the germline V gene. This CDR3 region has 15 residues. Trimming cost V 0 bases and J 4 bases, with 11 bases left between them. CDR3 in DNA: TGTGCCAGCAGTTACTCGTGGGGGGAGCCAGATACGCAGTATTTT. Translated: CASSYSWGEPDTQYF.

The DNA of the CDR3 is TGTGCCAGCAGCTCACTTGGGGGGAGAGTGAACACTGAAGCTTTCTTT. It specifies CASSSLGGRVNTEAFF. The chain uses TRBV11-1 and TRBJ1-1, with D possibly TRBD1 on 5 matching bases. The V end lost 4 bases, the J end lost 0 bases, and 15 bases lay between the germline ends. The germline V gene has CDR1 SGHAT and CDR2 FQDESV (reference sequence). The CDR3 is 16 amino acids. Looking up the rest from reference TRBV11-1 and TRBJ1-1 gives the full variable domain: EAEVAQSPRYKITEKSQAVAFWCDPISGHATLYWYRQILGQGPELLVQFQDESVVDDSQLPKDRFSAERLKGVDSTLKIQPAELGDSAMYLCASSSLGGRVNTEAFFGQGTRLTVV.

Notes on this clone: Other DNA sequences within the sample encode an identical CDR3. V is TRBV7-9 and J is TRBJ1-4; D call uncertain. There are 14 residues in the CDR3. Trimming shortened V by 5 bases and J by 5 bases, and 12 bases separated the two germline ends. Germline V CDR1 and CDR2: SEHNR, FQNEAQ (reference sequence). The CDR3 DNA sequence: TGTGCCAGCAGCCTTAGCCGGGGAAATGAAAAACTGTTTTTT. Translating it yields CASSLSRGNEKLFF.

The chain uses TRBV6-1 and TRBJ2-7, with a possible D match to TRBD2 (5 bases). V lost 2 bases and J 6 bases, leaving 8 bases between the germline ends. The CDR3 runs to 12 residues. The germline V gene has CDR1 MNHNS and CDR2 SASEGT. CDR3 residues: CASSEYAGEQYF. The CDR3 nucleotides read TGTGCCAGCAGTGAATATGCGGGCGAGCAGTACTTC.

V is TRBV4-1 and J is TRBJ2-7; TRBD2 matches 8 bases. The CDR3 extends over 16 amino acids. Per germline, CDR1 MGHRA and CDR2 YSYEKL. The ends lost 0 bases at V and 3 bases at J; junction bases unmatched: 7. For the CDR3, the DNA is TGCGCCAGCAGCCAAGATGGGACCGGGACTAGCTACGAGCAGTACTTC. Residues: CASSQDGTGTSYEQYF.

The V gene is TRBV7-8, the J gene TRBJ2-1, with TRBD1 matching 7 bases. The germline gives CDR1 SGHVS, CDR2 FQNEAQ. CDR3 length: 13 residues. V shed 6 bases and J 4 bases; nucleotides not matched to a gene: 3. The CDR3 loop reads CASRSGQYNEQFF. The DNA for the CDR3 is TGTGCCAGCAGGTCGGGACAGTACAATGAGCAGTTCTTC.

The chain joins TRBV7-6 to TRBJ1-1; 12 nucleotides match TRBD1. The CDR3 loop spans 17 amino acids. Losses at the gene ends were 1 base for V and 4 bases for J; bases not matched to a gene: 7. Germline V gene sequence: CDR1 SGHVS, CDR2 FNYEAQ. CDR3 sequence (DNA): TGTGCCAGCAGCTTAGAGGGACAGGGGGCTTCGGGCACTGAAGCTTTCTTT. This sequence encodes CASSLEGQGASGTEAFF. The variable domain in full, completed from reference TRBV7-6 and TRBJ1-1, reads GAGVSQSPRYKVTKRGQDVALRCDPISGHVSLYWYRQALGQGPEFLTYFNYEAQQDKSGLPNDRFSAERPEGSISTLTIQRTEQRDSAMYRCASSLEGQGASGTEAFFGQGTRLTVV.

A note on this clone: The same CDR3 also results from other DNA sequences found in this sample. The chain has TRBV7-6 and TRBJ2-7, with 8 bases identical to TRBD2. Germline V gene lookup returns CDR1 SGHVS and CDR2 FNYEAQ. This CDR3 has 13 residues. V trimming: 6 bases; J trimming: 3 bases; junction bases outside the gene matches: 4. CDR3 residues: CASSPSGSYEQYF. CDR3 nucleotides: TGTGCCAGCAGTCCCAGCGGGAGCTACGAGCAGTACTTC. Filled out from reference TRBV7-6 and TRBJ2-7, the complete variable domain reads GAGVSQSPRYKVTKRGQDVALRCDPISGHVSLYWYRQALGQGPEFLTYFNYEAQQDKSGLPNDRFSAERPEGSISTLTIQRTEQRDSAMYRCASSPSGSYEQYFGPGTRLTVT.

This clone was recorded only once. The genes are TRBV4-1 and TRBJ1-2, with D hard to call. Germline CDR1 is MGHRA and CDR2 is YSYEKL. V lost 0 bases, J lost 4 bases, and 3 bases lay in between. This CDR3 has 12 residues. The CDR3 nucleotides read TGCGCCAGCAGCCAAGAGGTCTATGGCTACACCTTC. Its translation is CASSQEVYGYTF.

This clone has a single count. This chain connects TRBV27 to TRBJ2-4; D unclear. This CDR3 is built from 16 residues. V was clipped by 6 bases and J by 1 base, with 16 bases between them. Looked up from germline, CDR1 is MNHEY and CDR2 is SMNVEV (reference sequence). For the CDR3, the DNA is TGTGCCAGCAGGGCATATGGGGTCGGGGCCAAAAACATTCAGTACTTC. This translates into CASRAYGVGAKNIQYF.

The CDR3 sequence is CATSFGNTIYF. Written as DNA, the CDR3 is TGTGCCACCTCATTTGGAAACACCATATATTTT. V usage is TRBV6-1 and J usage is TRBJ1-3, with unresolved D. The germline V and J ends were trimmed by 10 bases and 3 bases, with 7 bases remaining between them. This CDR3 has 11 residues. CDR1 is MNHNS and CDR2 is SASEGT in the germline V gene.

This chain uses TRBV27 with TRBJ2-7; D is perhaps TRBD1 or TRBD2 (5 bases each). CDR1 is MNHEY, CDR2 SMNVEV, per germline (reference sequence). V was clipped by 1 base and J by 0 bases, with 13 bases between them. The CDR3 has 16 amino acids. The chain's CDR3 is CASSLLSPGSSYEQYF. The CDR3 region has the DNA TGTGCCAGCAGTTTATTAAGTCCAGGGAGCTCCTACGAGCAGTACTTC.

V is TRBV5-1 and J is TRBJ2-1; weak D call: TRBD2 (5 bases). The CDR3 length is 12 residues. Trimming took 1 base from V and 8 from J, leaving 7 bases between them. Germline V lookup: CDR1 SGHRS, CDR2 YFSETQ. CDR3: CASSLIGDEQFF. DNA of the CDR3: TGCGCCAGCAGCTTGATCGGGGATGAGCAGTTCTTC.

V is TRBV7-9 and J is TRBJ2-5, with 7 nucleotides matching TRBD2. The V gene end was trimmed by 6 bases and the J gene end by 5 bases; junction bases not matched to a gene: 3. The CDR3 is made up of 12 amino acids. Germline assignment: CDR1 SEHNR and CDR2 FQNEAQ (reference sequence). The CDR3 here is CASRNSGETQYF. The CDR3 coding sequence is TGTGCCAGCAGAAATAGCGGGGAGACCCAGTACTTC.

J is TRBJ2-7 and V is TRBV14; TRBD2 aligns across 7 bases. Germline CDR1 is SGHDN and CDR2 is FVKESK. The CDR3 sequence is 15 residues long. V trimming: 2 bases; J trimming: 2 bases; junction bases outside the gene matches: 6. CDR3 coding DNA: TGTGCCAGCAGCCAACTTCCTAGCGGCGCCTACGAGCAGTACTTC. Translation gives CASSQLPSGAYEQYF.

V gene TRBV5-4 combines with J gene TRBJ2-7; D may match TRBD1 or TRBD2 (5 bases each). Per the germline V gene, CDR1 is SGHNT and CDR2 is YYREEE (reference sequence). This CDR3 is built from 16 residues. V was shortened by 3 bases and J by 2 bases, with 18 bases between the two germline ends. The DNA of the CDR3 is TGTGCCAGCAGCTACCTAGGGGAGAGGAGCCCCTACGAGCAGTACTTC. Its protein is CASSYLGERSPYEQYF.